Below are 19 T cell receptor beta chains sequenced from a single sample in a study of blood T cell repertoires in COVID-19. This table comes from immunoSEQ multiplex PCR, and its TCRdb copy is limited to in-frame clones, with some not included. The sample holds a few hundred thousand clones; about nine tenths are singletons and the top ten take 5.5% to 8.5%. The sample comprised peripheral blood. These receptors came from a woman aged 25 to 39 who had recovered from COVID-19.

V is TRBV28 and J is TRBJ2-7; 9 positions agree with TRBD1. Trimming at V came to 2 bases and at J to 5 bases, leaving 7 bases not matched to a gene. This CDR3 contains 15 residues. Looked up from germline, CDR1 is MDHEN and CDR2 is SYDVKM. DNA for the CDR3: TGTGCCAGCAGTTTACCCGGGACAGGGTCCAACGAGCAGTACTTC. This encodes CASSLPGTGSNEQYF.

The count of this clone is one. The CDR3 region is CASSLFLRASTDTQYF. The CDR3 DNA follows: TGTGCCAGCAGTTTATTTCTCAGGGCTAGCACAGATACGCAGTATTTT. The chain employs TRBV27 and TRBJ2-3; TRBD1 might be the D (5 bases). V was trimmed by 1 base and J by 0 bases, leaving 11 bases between them. Germline-derived CDR1 and CDR2 are MNHEY and SMNVEV (reference sequence). This CDR3 has 16 residues.

This clone was recorded only once. The chain couples TRBV7-2 to TRBJ1-4; the D is unclear. Between the trimmed V and J ends, which lost 0 bases and 3 bases, there was a span of 5 bases. Per the germline V gene, CDR1 is SGHTA and CDR2 is FQGNSA. The CDR3 extends over 14 amino acids. DNA for the CDR3: TGTGCCAGCAGCTTAGCCCTTCCTAATGAAAAACTGTTTTTT. Protein: CASSLALPNEKLFF.

The chain employs TRBV5-1 and TRBJ2-7; TRBD2 is a possible D gene (5 bases). Trimming removed 0 bases at V and 3 bases at J, with 19 bases between. The CDR3 totals 17 residues. In germline, CDR1 is SGHRS, CDR2 YFSETQ. CDR3 DNA: TGCGCCAGCAGCTTGGAGCGGTATGGGAAAGGTAACTACGAGCAGTACTTC. Encoded protein: CASSLERYGKGNYEQYF.

The J gene is TRBJ2-3, the V gene TRBV27, with a tentative D call TRBD1 (6 bases). Germline CDR1 reads MNHEY; CDR2 reads SMNVEV (reference sequence). Trimming removed 1 base at V and 1 base at J, with 12 bases between. The CDR3 loop spans 16 amino acids. CDR3 coding DNA: TGTGCCAGCAGTTTATTGGGACCAGGGGGCACAGATACGCAGTATTTT. Protein: CASSLLGPGGTDTQYF.

The table lists this clone with a few counts. The genes are TRBV12-3 or TRBV12-4 and TRBJ2-2; a weak D match, TRBD1 (5 bases). This CDR3 comprises 13 residues. Deletions cut 9 bases from V and 5 bases from J, with 13 bases between. CDR3 nucleotide sequence: TGTGCCAGTAAATATAAGGGGACCGGGGAGCTGTTTTTT. It yields the protein CASKYKGTGELFF.

There are a few counts of this clone. The J gene is TRBJ2-2, the V gene TRBV5-1; 9 bases align to TRBD2. Looked up from germline, CDR1 is SGHRS and CDR2 is YFSETQ. The CDR3 is 16 amino acids. V was pared by 4 bases and J by 4 bases, with 8 bases of the junction left unmatched. CDR3 sequence (DNA): TGCGCCAGCAGCGGTCTTAGCGGGGGAAGCACCGGGGAGCTGTTTTTT. Amino acid sequence: CASSGLSGGSTGELFF.

V and J are TRBV7-2 and TRBJ2-1; 7 bases are shared with TRBD2. CDR1 is SGHTA and CDR2 is FQGNSA in the germline V gene. This CDR3 has 15 amino acids. With V trimmed by 5 bases and J by 2 bases, 6 bases remained unmatched. The CDR3 spells CASSLLGGAYNEQFF. CDR3 DNA: TGTGCCAGCAGCCTTTTGGGGGGGGCCTACAATGAGCAGTTCTTC.

The chain uses TRBV10-3 and TRBJ2-2; 9 bases align to TRBD2. Germline CDR1 ENHRY, CDR2 SYGVKD. With V trimmed by 4 bases and J by 5 bases, 8 bases remained unmatched. The CDR3 contains 16 residues. As DNA, the CDR3 is TGTGCCATCAGTGCGGTGCGGGGGGGATATACCGGGGAGCTGTTTTTT. Residues: CAISAVRGGYTGELFF.

The V gene is TRBV5-6, the J gene TRBJ1-2; D is possibly TRBD1 (5 bases). From germline, CDR1 is SGHDT and CDR2 YYEEEE. Trimming shortened V by 1 base and J by 3 bases, and 13 bases separated the two germline ends. This CDR3 contains 15 residues. DNA of the CDR3: TGTGCCAGCAGCTTGCTGGGGCCTGCCTACTATGGCTACACCTTC. Translating gives CASSLLGPAYYGYTF.

The rearrangement joins TRBV4-2 to TRBJ2-5, with D possibly matching TRBD2 (7 bases). The CDR3 runs 15 residues. V gave up 0 bases and J gave up 9 bases, with 17 bases separating them. The germline CDR1 and CDR2 sequences are LGHNA and YNFKEQ. In DNA, the CDR3 is TGTGCCAGCAGCCAAGATTTGGGGGGGGCCGCGTCCCAGTACTTC. It is translated as CASSQDLGGAASQYF.

This chain uses TRBV7-2 with TRBJ1-5; D unresolved. CDR3 size: 15 residues. Deletions cut 1 base from V and 3 bases from J, with 10 bases between. The germline gives CDR1 SGHTA, CDR2 FQGNSA. CDR3 amino acids: CASSLDPRNNQPQHF. The CDR3 DNA is TGTGCCAGCAGCTTAGATCCCAGGAACAATCAGCCCCAGCATTTT.

The chain links TRBV6-6 to TRBJ2-1, with 9 bases matching TRBD1. Germline-derived CDR1 and CDR2 are MNHNY and SVGAGI (reference sequence). The CDR3 totals 15 residues. J gave up 3 bases and V 6 bases, and 6 bases lay outside the gene matches. DNA for the CDR3: TGTGCCAGCAGGGTGGGACAGGGCCTCTACAATGAGCAGTTCTTC. Translated, it gives CASRVGQGLYNEQFF.

The chain combines TRBV28 with TRBJ1-2; D uncertain. Deletions cut 4 bases from V and 0 bases from J, with 6 bases between. Germline CDR1 is MDHEN and CDR2 is SYDVKM. The CDR3 has 13 residues. CDR3 protein: CASSYVANYGYTF. The CDR3 DNA is TGTGCCAGCAGTTATGTCGCTAACTATGGCTACACCTTC.

The J gene is TRBJ1-3, the V gene TRBV28; 7 positions match TRBD1. After removal of 7 bases from V and 0 bases from J, the junction contained 6 bases not matched to a gene. Germline loops: CDR1 MDHEN, CDR2 SYDVKM. The CDR3 sequence is 15 residues long. The CDR3 DNA sequence: TGTGCCAGCACGGGACAGAGGCTCTCTGGAAACACCATATATTTT. Translation: CASTGQRLSGNTIYF. The full variable domain, with the rest looked up from reference TRBV28 and TRBJ1-3, is DVKVTQSSRYLVKRTGEKVFLECVQDMDHENMFWYRQDPGLGLRLIYFSYDVKMKEKGDIPEGYSVSREKKERFSLILESASTNQTSMYLCASTGQRLSGNTIYFGEGSWLTVV.

As to this clone: At one of its ends the junction is not consistent with the germline gene, which may arise from a read error. V gene TRBV19 combines with J gene TRBJ1-3; D not certain. CDR1 is LNHDA and CDR2 is SQIVND in the germline V gene (reference sequence). The CDR3 runs 13 residues. The DNA for the CDR3 is TGTACCAGTGAGTCATCCTCTGGAAACACCATATATTTT. It encodes CTSESSSGNTIYF.

This chain uses TRBV7-2 with TRBJ2-3, with 10 bases identical to TRBD2. V was pared by 1 base and J by 5 bases, with 6 bases of the junction left unmatched. CDR1 SGHTA and CDR2 FQGNSA come from the germline V gene. This CDR3 is 16 amino acids long. The CDR3 DNA reads TGTGCCAGCAGCTTAGTAGGGACTAGCGTTGGAGATACGCAGTATTTT. Its protein product is CASSLVGTSVGDTQYF.

V and J are TRBV7-8 and TRBJ2-5, with TRBD2 as a possible D gene (7 bases). V lost 5 bases to trimming and J lost 7 bases, with 14 bases between them. This CDR3 has 13 amino acids. Germline assignment: CDR1 SGHVS and CDR2 FQNEAQ. The CDR3 DNA is TGTGCCAGCAGCCTCTGGGCGGGGGCGACCCAGTACTTC. It yields the protein CASSLWAGATQYF.

This clone was counted between two and nine times. This chain connects TRBV5-5 to TRBJ2-7; 7 bases are shared with TRBD1. V lost 0 bases and J lost 2; bases outside the gene matches: 5. Per the germline V gene, CDR1 is SGHKS and CDR2 is YYEKEE (reference sequence). CDR3 length: 15 amino acids. CDR3 sequence: CASSLAQGETYEQYF. In nucleotides, the CDR3 is TGTGCCAGCAGCTTGGCCCAGGGGGAAACCTACGAGCAGTACTTC.